This entry is about one T cell receptor beta chain. Its antigen is still unknown. Oncomine TCR Beta short-read sequencing was applied to DNA from cultured CD4+ T cells. In this case, cultured CD4+ T cells provided the extracted genomic DNA. In TCRdb, the PCR reads were re-called with MiXCR into one record per CDR3 protein. The sample includes just over 14,000 distinct CDR3 sequences, nearly 75% of them seen just once. The source of the sample is a study of vaccination and CD4 T cells after COVID-19. About the study: Convalescent patients gave post-COVID blood a median approximately 100 days post-diagnosis, range 35 to 161.

This sample's treatment: 10-day PBMC culture with coronavirus spike peptide pools or control peptides (ViraFEST assay). Following expansion of antigen-specific T cells with peptide pools, ViraFEST then sequenced TCRs. CDR3 size: 13 residues. Germline-derived CDR1 and CDR2 are MNHNS and SASEGT. V was trimmed by 6 bases and J by 2 bases, leaving 11 bases between them. This TCR was recovered from a human donor who had recovered from COVID-19. Specimen: CD4+ T cells from blood, cultured in vitro. V usage is TRBV6-1 and J usage is TRBJ2-7, with no clear D. CDR3 sequence reads: CASRETVAYEQYF. The DNA for the CDR3 is TGTGCCAGCAGGGAGACCGTAGCCTACGAGCAGTACTTC.